Following are 13 T cell receptor beta chains from one sample sequenced in a study of cytomegalovirus exposure and HLA in healthy donors. Primers: 60 Vbeta forward and 13 Jbeta reverse. Method: immunoSEQ multiplex PCR; TCRdb's copy keeps in-frame clones and lacks some. The data contain 150,000 to 200,000 clones, roughly 80% of them singletons. The sequenced sample consisted of PBMCs. Every receptor here comes from a female donor in good health and CMV-seronegative.

The chain combines TRBV30 with TRBJ1-5; D not certain. This CDR3 is built from 15 residues. V lost 0 bases and J 0 bases, leaving 9 bases between the germline ends. The V gene's germline CDR1 is GTSNPN and CDR2 SVGIG (reference sequence). The CDR3 is CAWSVRSGSNQPQHF. The CDR3 nucleotides read TGTGCCTGGAGTGTACGGTCAGGTAGCAATCAGCCCCAGCATTTT.

This clone has only a few counts. V gene TRBV25-1 combines with J gene TRBJ1-1; 7 nucleotides line up with TRBD1. Germline CDR1 MGHDK, CDR2 SYGVNS. After removal of 9 bases from V and 12 bases from J, the junction contained 10 bases not matched to a gene. This CDR3 region has 11 residues. CDR3 loop: CASSRQGPSFF. CDR3 nucleotide sequence: TGTGCCAGTTCTCGACAGGGTCCGTCTTTCTTT.

V and J are TRBV5-1 and TRBJ1-2; possible D gene TRBD1, 5 bases. The V gene's germline CDR1 is SGHRS and CDR2 YFSETQ. Between the trimmed V and J ends, which lost 0 bases and 11 bases, there was a span of 14 bases. The length of the CDR3 is 13 residues. The CDR3 DNA is TGCGCCAGCAGCTTGGAAGGGCAGGGTGGGTACACCTTC. This gives the protein CASSLEGQGGYTF.

V is TRBV7-8 and J is TRBJ2-1; D unclear. This CDR3 has 14 amino acids. Trimming stripped 4 bases from V and 7 bases from J, with 14 bases between. The germline CDR1 and CDR2 sequences are SGHVS and FQNEAQ. The CDR3 loop reads CASSSPRLRNEQFF. Written as DNA, the CDR3 is TGTGCCAGCAGCTCCCCGCGTCTACGGAATGAGCAGTTCTTC. Supplemented by reference TRBV7-8 and TRBJ2-1, the full variable domain reads GAGVSQSPRYKVAKRGQDVALRCDPISGHVSLFWYQQALGQGPEFLTYFQNEAQLDKSGLPSDRFFAERPEGSVSTLKIQRTQQEDSAVYLCASSSPRLRNEQFFGPGTRLTVL.

The V call is TRBV30, the J call TRBJ1-6; D remains ambiguous. Germline assignment: CDR1 GTSNPN and CDR2 SVGIG (reference sequence). This CDR3 has 13 residues. Trimming removed 4 bases from V and 3 bases from J, with 7 bases in between. Here the CDR3 reads CAWTQIYNSPLHF. The CDR3 region has the DNA TGTGCCTGGACACAAATCTATAATTCACCCCTCCACTTT.

CDR3 region: CASSVQGPYTGELFF. The CDR3 nucleotides are TGTGCCAGCAGCGTACAGGGGCCCTACACCGGGGAGCTGTTTTTT. V and J are TRBV6-5 and TRBJ2-2, with 7 bases identical to TRBD1. The V segment lost 6 bases and the J segment 3 bases; nucleotides outside the gene matches: 7. Germline V gene sequence: CDR1 MNHEY, CDR2 SVGAGI. This CDR3 is 15 amino acids long.

This clone was detected a few times. J is TRBJ1-1 and V is TRBV2; TRBD1 matches at 8 bases. With 7 bases clipped from V and 6 bases from J, the junction kept 13 bases outside the gene matches. The germline V gene has CDR1 SNHLY and CDR2 FYNNEI. The CDR3 runs to 15 residues. In DNA form, the CDR3 reads TGTGCCAGCAATAACAGGGGGTCGGGAGTCGCTGAAGCTTTCTTT. As protein: CASNNRGSGVAEAFF.

This chain uses TRBV15 with TRBJ1-5; 8 bases fit TRBD1. In germline, CDR1 is LNHNV, CDR2 YYDKDF (reference sequence). The CDR3 is 18 amino acids. V gave up 2 bases and J gave up 7 bases; unmatched junction bases: 16. CDR3 nucleotide sequence: TGTGCCACCAGCAGACCAAGGACAGGGTTCGAGACTTTGCAGCCCCAGCATTTT. This sequence encodes CATSRPRTGFETLQPQHF.

The chain carries TRBV7-3 and TRBJ2-1; D is undetermined. Germline V lookup: CDR1 SGHTA, CDR2 FQGTGA. The V end lost 2 bases, the J end lost 4 bases, and 6 bases lay between the germline ends. The CDR3 runs 13 residues. CDR3 DNA: TGTGCCAGCAGCTTAGACTTTTACAATGAGCAGTTCTTC. It codes for CASSLDFYNEQFF.

CDR3 nucleotides: TGTGCCAGCAGCGCGGGACAGGGGATTCCAGAAGCTTTCTTT. This encodes CASSAGQGIPEAFF. The chain joins TRBV2 to TRBJ1-1, with 10 positions matching TRBD1. The V segment lost 6 bases and the J segment 8 bases; nucleotides outside the gene matches: 9. Germline CDR1 SNHLY, CDR2 FYNNEI. This CDR3 has 14 residues.

This clone was counted a single time. This rearrangement joins TRBV6-6 to TRBJ2-1, with 7 bases aligning to TRBD2. Germline trimming cut 6 bases from V and 3 bases from J; bases unmatched to any gene: 8. CDR3 length: 15 residues. From germline, CDR1 is MNHNY and CDR2 SVGAGI (reference sequence). For the CDR3, the DNA is TGTGCCAGCAGAGACGGGGGGTTCGTCTACAATGAGCAGTTCTTC. Residues: CASRDGGFVYNEQFF.

This clone was seen just once. This chain links TRBV11-2 with TRBJ2-5; D possibly corresponds to TRBD2 (6 bases). V dropped 4 bases and J dropped 8 bases, with 11 bases sitting between them. CDR3 length: 12 amino acids. Germline V CDR1 and CDR2: SGHAT, FQNNGV. CDR3: CASSSVAVTQYF. In nucleotides, the CDR3 is TGTGCCAGCAGCTCGGTAGCGGTTACCCAGTACTTC.

The chain carries TRBV5-1 and TRBJ1-2; 9 nucleotides match TRBD1. Germline V gene data show CDR1 as SGHRS and CDR2 as YFSETQ. Unmatched junction bases numbered 8, after V lost 4 bases and J lost 4 bases. The CDR3 has 15 residues. CDR3 residues: CASSTSGTGPYGYTF. The CDR3 region has the DNA TGCGCCAGCAGCACTTCCGGGACAGGGCCCTATGGCTACACCTTC.